A single sample gave rise to the 5 T cell receptor beta chains below, sequenced in a study of radiotherapy plus CTLA-4 blockade in lung cancer. The repertoire was sequenced with immunoSEQ multiplex PCR; TCRdb's copy has only in-frame clones and lacks some. Of about 68,000 clones listed, 79% are singletons. The specimen was peripheral blood, collected from a patient treated with radiotherapy plus ipilimumab. All receptors come from a human donor with non-small cell lung cancer who had a complete response to radiotherapy plus ipilimumab.

J is TRBJ2-5 and V is TRBV6-5, with TRBD2 identical over 14 bases. Germline trimming cut 6 bases from V and 5 bases from J; bases unmatched to any gene: 2. This CDR3 region has 14 residues. In germline, CDR1 is MNHEY, CDR2 SVGAGI. The CDR3 loop reads CASRGTSGSETQYF. The CDR3 DNA reads as TGTGCCAGCAGGGGGACTAGCGGGAGTGAGACCCAGTACTTC.

The chain uses TRBV7-2 and TRBJ2-3; unclear D gene. Germline CDR1 is SGHTA and CDR2 is FQGNSA. Trimming took 0 bases from V and 3 from J, leaving 13 bases between them. The CDR3 sequence is 16 residues long. CDR3 in DNA: TGTGCCAGCAGCTTAGCGTTGGGGATGGGAACAGATACGCAGTATTTT. Encoded protein: CASSLALGMGTDTQYF.

This clone was recorded once. The rearrangement uses TRBV7-8 and TRBJ2-5, with D possibly TRBD1 on 5 matching bases. The V end lost 4 bases, the J end lost 0 bases, and 6 bases lay between the germline ends. The germline gives CDR1 SGHVS, CDR2 FQNEAQ. The CDR3 extends over 13 amino acids. The CDR3 protein is CASSSGYQETQYF. CDR3 nucleotides: TGTGCCAGCAGCTCAGGGTACCAAGAGACCCAGTACTTC. The full variable domain, with the rest looked up from reference TRBV7-8 and TRBJ2-5, is GAGVSQSPRYKVAKRGQDVALRCDPISGHVSLFWYQQALGQGPEFLTYFQNEAQLDKSGLPSDRFFAERPEGSVSTLKIQRTQQEDSAVYLCASSSGYQETQYFGPGTRLLVL.

The chain combines TRBV19 with TRBJ2-2; possible D gene TRBD2, 5 bases. Germline CDR1 reads LNHDA; CDR2 reads SQIVND (reference sequence). This CDR3 is 15 amino acids long. V was pared by 3 bases and J by 0 bases, with 8 bases between. The CDR3 is CASSILGTNTGELFF. The CDR3 DNA reads TGTGCCAGTAGTATTCTCGGGACGAACACCGGGGAGCTGTTTTTT.

J is TRBJ2-5 and V is TRBV2; no clear D gene. The V gene's germline CDR1 is SNHLY and CDR2 FYNNEI. The CDR3 runs to 11 residues. The V gene lost 5 bases and the J gene lost 5 bases, with 6 bases spanning the gap. In nucleotides, the CDR3 is TGTGCCAGCAGTTGGATGGAGACCCAGTACTTC. This translates into CASSWMETQYF. The variable domain in full, completed from reference TRBV2 and TRBJ2-5, reads EPEVTQTPSHQVTQMGQEVILRCVPISNHLYFYWYRQILGQKVEFLVSFYNNEISEKSEIFDDQFSVERPDGSNFTLKIRSTKLEDSAMYFCASSWMETQYFGPGTRLLVL.